Each of the 28 T cell receptor beta chains below was sequenced from the same sample in a study of CD8+ T cells in alopecia areata. The authors extracted RNA and reverse transcribed it into cDNA as the sequencing template. Sequencing used immunoSEQ multiplex PCR; TCRdb keeps in-frame clones, though not all of them. The sample carries some 200,000 clones, about three fifths recorded once. The treatment: oral pan-JAK inhibitor, 5-10 mg twice daily. The sequenced sample was CD4+ T cells sorted from blood, obtained at week 4, from a patient treated with tofacitinib. The source is a human donor with alopecia areata.

The V and J genes are TRBV4-1 and TRBJ1-1; TRBD1 is a possible D gene (5 bases). The V gene's germline CDR1 is MGHRA and CDR2 YSYEKL. Trimming shortened V by 4 bases and J by 3 bases, and 12 bases separated the two germline ends. CDR3 length equals 14 residues. The CDR3 DNA follows: TGCGCCAGCAGCCTGACCAGGGTGGACACTGAAGCTTTCTTT. It is translated as CASSLTRVDTEAFF.

CDR3 region: CSVQGQGNTGELFF. CDR3 DNA sequence: TGCAGCGTTCAGGGACAGGGGAACACCGGGGAGCTGTTTTTT. V and J are TRBV29-1 and TRBJ2-2, with TRBD1 matching over 9 bases. V dropped 5 bases and J dropped 1; count of bases not matched to a gene: 2. Germline V gene data show CDR1 as SQVTM and CDR2 as ANQGSEA. This CDR3 region has 14 residues.

The chain carries TRBV30 and TRBJ2-1; D is possibly TRBD1 (6 bases). From germline, CDR1 is GTSNPN and CDR2 SVGIG (reference sequence). The CDR3 has 13 amino acids. Trimming left V 7 bases short and J 6 bases short, with 16 bases between. CDR3 amino acids: CASPWQGRNEQFF. The CDR3 DNA reads as TGTGCCTCCCCGTGGCAGGGGCGCAATGAGCAGTTCTTC.

V and J are TRBV5-1 and TRBJ1-1, with D tentatively TRBD1 (6 bases). Trimming took off 6 bases at V and 0 bases at J, with 12 bases between the two ends. Germline V gene sequence: CDR1 SGHRS, CDR2 YFSETQ. The CDR3 consists of 14 residues. CDR3 in amino acids: CASTPGQMNTEAFF. As DNA, the CDR3 is TGCGCCAGCACCCCCGGACAGATGAACACTGAAGCTTTCTTT.

This chain uses TRBV7-3 with TRBJ2-2; D is undetermined. V lost 2 bases and J 7 bases, leaving 8 bases between the germline ends. CDR3 length equals 13 residues. Germline V CDR1 and CDR2: SGHTA, FQGTGA. The CDR3 nucleotides are TGTGCCAGCAGCTTACCCCGAGGCGGGGAGCTGTTTTTT. Translation: CASSLPRGGELFF.

The chain recombines TRBV4-1 with TRBJ1-2; D unclear. Germline CDR1 is MGHRA and CDR2 is YSYEKL. V lost 1 base, J lost 4 bases, and 13 bases lay in between. CDR3 length: 15 residues. CDR3 nucleotides: TGCGCCAGCAGCCAAGTCTCCTCTATTCGCTATGGCTACACCTTC. Residues: CASSQVSSIRYGYTF.

This clone appeared a few times. The chain joins TRBV28 to TRBJ2-3; 8 bases agree with TRBD1. The germline V gene encodes CDR1 MDHEN and CDR2 SYDVKM. This CDR3 has 15 amino acids. Trimming cost V 2 bases and J 2 bases; bases outside gene matches: 3. The CDR3 region is CASSLQGASTDTQYF. The CDR3, as DNA: TGTGCCAGCAGTTTACAGGGGGCCTCCACAGATACGCAGTATTTT.

The J gene is TRBJ2-5, the V gene TRBV29-1; 15 bases match TRBD2. Germline trimming cut 7 bases from V and 4 bases from J; bases unmatched to any gene: 10. This CDR3 contains 16 residues. Germline V lookup: CDR1 SQVTM, CDR2 ANQGSEA. The CDR3 sequence is CSALARGLAGGETQYF. In DNA, the CDR3 is TGCAGCGCCCTAGCCAGGGGACTAGCGGGAGGAGAGACCCAGTACTTC.

This clone was counted only a few times. This sequence joins TRBV7-3 and TRBJ2-1; 7 bases line up with TRBD1. The CDR3 spans 14 residues. The J segment lost 5 bases and the V segment lost 4 bases, leaving 5 bases of the junction unmatched. The germline CDR1 and CDR2 sequences are SGHTA and FQGTGA. The CDR3 sequence is CASSSRDRDNEQFF. For the CDR3, the DNA is TGTGCCAGCAGCTCCCGAGACAGGGACAATGAGCAGTTCTTC.

This clone was picked up a small number of times. The J gene is TRBJ2-2, the V gene TRBV7-8, with D tentatively TRBD1 or TRBD2 (5 bases each). Germline values: CDR1 SGHVS, CDR2 FQNEAQ. The CDR3 covers 14 residues. V lost 5 bases and J 3 bases, leaving 10 bases between the germline ends. The CDR3 sequence is CASSHGTDTGELFF. The CDR3 region has the DNA TGTGCCAGCAGCCACGGGACGGACACCGGGGAGCTGTTTTTT.

This clone was observed a few times. V gene TRBV2 combines with J gene TRBJ2-2, with TRBD1 matching over 9 bases. CDR3 length: 16 amino acids. The J segment lost 1 base and the V segment lost 8 bases, leaving 8 bases of the junction unmatched. CDR1 and CDR2 from the germline V gene are SNHLY and FYNNEI. The chain's CDR3 is CASGVDRGKNTGELFF. The CDR3 DNA is TGTGCCAGCGGAGTTGACAGGGGGAAGAACACCGGGGAGCTGTTTTTT.

The chain employs TRBV9 and TRBJ2-5; 9 nucleotides align to TRBD1. This CDR3 has 16 residues. Unmatched junction bases numbered 5, after V lost 0 bases and J lost 2 bases. Germline V gene lookup returns CDR1 SGDLS and CDR2 YYNGEE. In DNA, the CDR3 is TGTGCCAGCAGCGTAGGAGGGACAGGGCCTCAAGAGACCCAGTACTTC. It encodes CASSVGGTGPQETQYF.

The table lists this clone with a few counts. The chain recombines TRBV19 with TRBJ2-2; a weak D match, TRBD2 (5 bases). Trimming shortened V by 2 bases and J by 9 bases, and 10 bases separated the two germline ends. The CDR3 loop spans 13 amino acids. Germline-derived CDR1 and CDR2 are LNHDA and SQIVND (reference sequence). The CDR3 sequence: CASSIRDPRELFF. The DNA of the CDR3 is TGTGCCAGTAGTATACGGGATCCGAGGGAGCTGTTTTTT.

The J gene is TRBJ2-7, the V gene TRBV29-1, with a weak D call TRBD1 (5 bases). The V and J ends lost 7 bases and 0 bases respectively, with 22 bases between them. Germline V gives CDR1 SQVTM, CDR2 ANQGSEA. This CDR3 is 16 amino acids long. CDR3 sequence: CSGAQDMSTSSYEQYF. CDR3 nucleotide sequence: TGCAGCGGCGCCCAGGACATGTCAACCAGCTCCTACGAGCAGTACTTC.

Only a few counts were recorded for this clone. The rearrangement uses TRBV6-1 and TRBJ2-7; D is perhaps TRBD1 (6 bases). Germline values: CDR1 MNHNS, CDR2 SASEGT. This CDR3 region has 12 residues. The V end lost 6 bases, the J end lost 6 bases, and 12 bases lay between the germline ends. The CDR3 here is CASRSTGFEQYF. DNA for the CDR3: TGTGCCAGCAGGTCTACAGGGTTCGAGCAGTACTTC.

The gene calls are TRBV7-2 and TRBJ2-5, with D perhaps matching TRBD1 (6 bases). Germline V gives CDR1 SGHTA, CDR2 FQGNSA. The V gene lost 2 bases and the J gene lost 5 bases, with 15 bases spanning the gap. The CDR3 loop spans 15 amino acids. The CDR3, as DNA: TGTGCCAGCAGCTTACTACAGGGTCCAACGGAGACCCAGTACTTC. Translating gives CASSLLQGPTETQYF.

A word on this clone: Different DNA sequences within this sample yield the same CDR3. V gene TRBV11-2 combines with J gene TRBJ1-3; the match to TRBD1 covers 7 bases. Germline values: CDR1 SGHAT, CDR2 FQNNGV. V gave up 1 base and J gave up 2 bases; unmatched junction bases: 2. The length of the CDR3 is 15 residues. This CDR3 reads CASSLGQGAGNTIYF. The CDR3 bases are TGTGCCAGCAGCTTAGGACAGGGTGCTGGAAACACCATATATTTT.

The chain employs TRBV29-1 and TRBJ2-1; TRBD1 matches at 10 bases. The J segment lost 7 bases and the V segment lost 6 bases, leaving 9 bases of the junction unmatched. CDR3 length: 14 residues. The germline V gene encodes CDR1 SQVTM and CDR2 ANQGSEA. CDR3 region: CSVEGGTGANEQFF. CDR3 coding DNA: TGCAGCGTGGAGGGGGGGACAGGGGCGAATGAGCAGTTCTTC.

V and J are TRBV29-1 and TRBJ2-3; D is ambiguous. CDR3 length: 13 amino acids. The germline V and J ends were trimmed by 6 bases and 3 bases, with 13 bases remaining between them. Germline V lookup: CDR1 SQVTM, CDR2 ANQGSEA. This CDR3 reads CSVQEQLTDTQYF. CDR3 nucleotides: TGCAGCGTACAAGAACAATTGACAGATACGCAGTATTTT.

The chain combines TRBV5-1 with TRBJ2-1, with TRBD2 matching over 13 bases. The CDR3 has 21 amino acids. Germline trimming cut 4 bases from V and 0 bases from J; bases unmatched to any gene: 16. Germline V gives CDR1 SGHRS, CDR2 YFSETQ. The CDR3 loop reads CASSGRGTSGTTTSSYNEQFF. DNA for the CDR3: TGCGCCAGCAGCGGCCGAGGGACTAGCGGGACAACCACGAGCTCCTACAATGAGCAGTTCTTC.

The V call is TRBV6-5, the J call TRBJ2-1; D gene ambiguous. This CDR3 has 15 amino acids. The V gene's germline CDR1 is MNHEY and CDR2 SVGAGI. V was trimmed by 6 bases and J by 7 bases, leaving 19 bases between them. The CDR3 spells CASRGVVASQNEQFF. The CDR3 region has the DNA TGTGCCAGCAGAGGCGTCGTCGCATCACAGAATGAGCAGTTCTTC.

This chain joins TRBV4-1 and TRBJ1-4, with 8 bases aligning to TRBD1. Germline V gene lookup returns CDR1 MGHRA and CDR2 YSYEKL. CDR3 size: 14 residues. The J segment lost 8 bases and the V segment lost 4 bases, leaving 6 bases of the junction unmatched. CDR3 nucleotides: TGCGCCAGCAGCCCGCAGGGGGCGCGCGAAAAACTGTTTTTT. Translated, it gives CASSPQGAREKLFF.

The chain joins TRBV29-1 to TRBJ2-3; D possibly matches TRBD1 or TRBD2 (5 bases each). Trimming shortened V by 4 bases and J by 5 bases, and 13 bases separated the two germline ends. Germline CDR1 is SQVTM and CDR2 is ANQGSEA. This CDR3 has 13 residues. The CDR3 loop reads CSVGGSLGDTQYF. The CDR3, as DNA: TGCAGCGTTGGGGGGTCCTTGGGAGATACGCAGTATTTT.

This clone was seen more than once but under ten times. This chain connects TRBV5-6 to TRBJ1-1, with no clear D. V gave up 0 bases and J gave up 5 bases, with 14 bases separating them. This CDR3 region has 15 residues. The germline gives CDR1 SGHDT, CDR2 YYEEEE. CDR3 DNA: TGTGCCAGCAGCTTGGTGGTGACTCCGGGGACTGAAGCTTTCTTT. Translated: CASSLVVTPGTEAFF.

CDR3 bases: TGTGCCAGCGTCCCGGGGACTAGAGTTAGTGAGCAGTTCTTC. Amino acids: CASVPGTRVSEQFF. The chain carries TRBV25-1 and TRBJ2-1; 8 bases are shared with TRBD2. Germline CDR1 and CDR2: MGHDK and SYGVNS. The CDR3 sequence is 14 residues long. The junction had 12 bases not matched to a gene; V was cut back by 8 bases and J by 9 bases.

CDR3 protein: CASSQDQGASGNTIYF. CDR3 coding DNA: TGCGCCAGCAGCCAAGACCAGGGGGCGTCGGGAAACACCATATATTTT. The chain combines TRBV4-3 with TRBJ1-3; 8 bases match TRBD1. Germline-derived CDR1 and CDR2 are LGHNA and YSLEER. V lost 0 bases, J lost 4 bases, and 5 bases stayed unmatched. This CDR3 has 16 residues.

The chain links TRBV7-9 to TRBJ2-7, with D perhaps given as TRBD1 or TRBD2 (5 bases each). The germline V gene has CDR1 SEHNR and CDR2 FQNEAQ (reference sequence). With 10 bases removed from V and 4 bases from J, the gap between germline ends came to 20 bases. The CDR3 extends over 14 amino acids. CDR3 in DNA: TGTGCCAACAGTCCTCCGGGACGCGGTTACGAGCAGTACTTC. Amino acids: CANSPPGRGYEQYF.

There are a few counts of this clone. V usage is TRBV7-2 and J usage is TRBJ2-5; maybe TRBD2 (6 bases). The germline V and J ends were trimmed by 3 bases and 4 bases, with 18 bases remaining between them. Germline V gene sequence: CDR1 SGHTA, CDR2 FQGNSA. CDR3 length equals 16 residues. The CDR3 DNA follows: TGTGCCAGCAGCTTCGGGCGGGGACGTACCCCAGAGACCCAGTACTTC. The encoded protein is CASSFGRGRTPETQYF.